The T cell receptor beta chain under discussion was sequenced for a study of blood T cell repertoires in COVID-19. Study-level background: Acute and convalescent COVID-19 samples came from the United States, Italy and Spain. In each case, the material was cDNA or gDNA derived from T cells, B-cell-depleted T cells, or PBMCs.

In the original processing: By means of reference gene primer amplification, nucleated cell counts were estimated. Sequenced by immunoSEQ multiplex PCR; TCRdb stores in-frame clones only, minus some. Clone size and the V and J calls come from that table; the DNA yielded D and trimming. The repertoire holds about 140,000 clones, with 75% to 90% as singletons. J lost 4 bases, V lost 4 bases, and 11 bases had no gene match. The V gene's germline CDR1 is SGHRS and CDR2 YFSETQ. The length of the CDR3 is 16 residues. The chain carries TRBV5-1 and TRBJ2-7; TRBD2 matches at 10 bases. The specimen sequenced was peripheral blood. The clonotype comes from a man aged 70 or older who had recovered from COVID-19. The CDR3 DNA reads as TGCGCCAGCAGCCAAGGACTAGCGGAACAATCATACGAGCAGTACTTC. Amino acid sequence: CASSQGLAEQSYEQYF.